A selection of T cell receptor beta chains follows, all from one sample in a study of cytomegalovirus exposure and HLA in healthy donors. Sequencing was performed with immunoSEQ multiplex PCR; in TCRdb, only in-frame clones are kept and a portion is missing. The repertoire consists of 110,000 to 150,000 clones, with 94% occurring once and the leading ten covering approximately 1.8%. The sequenced material came from PBMCs. These receptors were taken from a man in his late teens or twenties in good health and CMV-seropositive. CDR3s include the opening cysteine and the closing phenylalanine or tryptophan. A D gene is named only where the DNA matches it firmly. Size values are once, few and many counts, or a class for expanded clones, and some rows have none.

cdr3_length,clone_size,v_call,j_call,d_call,cdr3_aa,cdr3_nt
13,NA,TRBV5-1,TRBJ1-1,NA,CASSSGEGPEAFF,TGCGCCAGCAGCTCCGGTGAGGGTCCTGAAGCTTTCTTT
20,NA,TRBV21-1,TRBJ2-1,NA,CASSKGGTSGSNHPYNEQFF,TGTGCCAGCAGCAAAGGAGGAACTAGCGGGAGTAATCACCCCTACAATGAGCAGTTCTTC
11,NA,TRBV7-2,TRBJ2-7,NA,CASSPGYEQYF,TGTGCCAGCAGCCCGGGCTACGAGCAGTACTTC
11,NA,TRBV30,TRBJ1-1,NA,CAWSVQVEAFF,TGTGCCTGGAGTGTACAGGTTGAAGCTTTCTTT
16,NA,TRBV11-2,TRBJ2-2,TRBD2,CASSLGFAGDAGELFF,TGTGCCAGCAGCTTAGGATTCGCGGGAGACGCCGGGGAGCTGTTTTTT
12,NA,TRBV2,TRBJ2-5,TRBD1,CASGQGQETQYF,TGTGCCAGCGGACAGGGACAAGAGACCCAGTACTTC
14,once,TRBV2,TRBJ1-1,NA,CASRVTGRDTEAFF,TGTGCCAGCAGGGTGACAGGCAGGGACACTGAAGCTTTCTTT
16,once,TRBV7-9,TRBJ1-4,NA,CASSVTGTATNEKLFF,TGTGCCAGCAGCGTCACGGGGACTGCAACTAATGAAAAACTGTTTTTT
13,NA,TRBV13,TRBJ1-1,NA,CASSWNGEGEAFF,TGTGCCAGCAGCTGGAACGGGGAAGGTGAAGCTTTCTTT
14,NA,TRBV9,TRBJ2-5,TRBD1,CASSATGSGETQYF,TGTGCCAGCAGCGCGACAGGGTCCGGCGAGACCCAGTACTTC
15,NA,TRBV2,TRBJ1-4,NA,CASRKLGLSEEKLFF,TGTGCCAGCCGTAAACTAGGGCTGTCGGAGGAAAAACTGTTTTTT
13,NA,TRBV28,TRBJ2-3,TRBD1,CASSKLQGFSQYF,TGTGCCAGCAGTAAATTACAGGGGTTCTCGCAGTATTTT
17,NA,TRBV7-8,TRBJ2-3,NA,CASSLGLASLLTDTQYF,TGTGCCAGCAGCTTAGGGCTAGCTTCCCTTTTAACAGATACGCAGTATTTT
12,NA,TRBV11-3,TRBJ2-3,NA,CASSLGADTQYF,TGTGCCAGCAGCTTAGGCGCGGATACGCAGTATTTT
14,NA,TRBV19,TRBJ2-7,TRBD2,CASSINLAGAEQYF,TGTGCCAGTAGTATAAACCTAGCGGGCGCCGAGCAGTACTTC
16,once,TRBV5-1,TRBJ1-1,TRBD1,CASSLRQGEMNTEAFF,TGCGCCAGCAGCTTGCGGCAGGGGGAGATGAACACTGAAGCTTTCTTT
14,NA,TRBV29-1,TRBJ1-4,NA,CSVQGRTTNEKLFF,TGCAGCGTCCAGGGCCGTACTACTAATGAAAAACTGTTTTTT
16,NA,TRBV4-2,TRBJ2-1,TRBD2,CASSQDGLAGLNEQFF,TGTGCCAGCAGCCAAGACGGGCTAGCGGGACTCAATGAGCAGTTCTTC
16,NA,TRBV5-1,TRBJ2-1,TRBD2,CASSLGLAGPYNEQFF,TGCGCCAGCAGCTTGGGACTAGCGGGACCATACAATGAGCAGTTCTTC
14,NA,TRBV5-1,TRBJ2-5,TRBD1,CASSPTTGRETQYF,TGCGCCAGCAGCCCAACGACAGGGCGGGAGACCCAGTACTTC
16,once,TRBV2,TRBJ2-1,NA,CASSEMRASSYNEQFF,TGTGCCAGCAGTGAAATGCGGGCGAGCTCCTACAATGAGCAGTTCTTC
15,NA,TRBV6-5,TRBJ2-1,TRBD2,CASSLLAGGPNEQFF,TGTGCCAGCAGCCTACTAGCGGGAGGGCCCAATGAGCAGTTCTTC
19,many,TRBV6-4,TRBJ2-1,TRBD2,CASRSPGLAGRRSYNEQFF,TGTGCCAGCAGATCCCCGGGACTAGCGGGAAGGAGGTCCTACAATGAGCAGTTCTTC
20,NA,TRBV9,TRBJ2-2,NA,CASSPKEGLGAGSNTGELFF,TGTGCCAGCAGCCCAAAGGAGGGGCTGGGCGCGGGGTCGAACACCGGGGAGCTGTTTTTT
13,NA,TRBV27,TRBJ2-7,TRBD2,CASSLREGYEQYF,TGTGCCAGCAGCCTCCGGGAGGGGTACGAGCAGTACTTC
15,NA,TRBV19,TRBJ1-6,TRBD1,CASSAPGQLNSPLHF,TGTGCCAGTAGTGCTCCGGGACAGCTTAATTCACCCCTCCACTTT
19,NA,TRBV4-2,TRBJ2-1,TRBD2,CASSQGLAGGGETYNEQFF,TGTGCCAGCAGCCAAGGACTAGCGGGAGGAGGGGAAACCTACAATGAGCAGTTCTTC
14,NA,TRBV5-6,TRBJ2-7,NA,CASSPGHGHHEQYF,TGTGCCAGCAGCCCTGGCCATGGACACCACGAGCAGTACTTC
15,NA,TRBV18,TRBJ1-4,NA,CASSLEGLVNEKLFF,TGTGCCAGCTCACTGGAAGGACTAGTTAATGAAAAACTGTTTTTT
13,NA,TRBV14,TRBJ1-4,NA,CASTATGYEKLFF,TGTGCCAGCACAGCGACAGGATACGAAAAACTGTTTTTT
13,NA,TRBV5-1,TRBJ1-2,NA,CASSLGIAYGYTF,TGTGCCAGCAGCTTGGGGATAGCCTATGGCTACACCTTC
12,NA,TRBV6-5,TRBJ1-1,NA,CASRRPDREAFF,TGTGCCAGCAGGAGGCCCGACAGAGAAGCTTTCTTT
15,once,TRBV2,TRBJ2-5,TRBD2,CASNKLAGGGETQYF,TGTGCCAGCAATAAACTAGCGGGAGGGGGGGAGACCCAGTACTTC
19,NA,TRBV28,TRBJ2-3,TRBD2,CASSFGELVAGEGTDTQYF,TGTGCCAGCAGTTTTGGGGAACTAGTTGCGGGAGAGGGCACAGATACGCAGTATTTT
11,once,TRBV6-5,TRBJ2-5,NA,CASHRAETQYF,TGTGCCAGCCACAGGGCTGAGACCCAGTACTTC
13,NA,TRBV15,TRBJ2-4,NA,CATSRDRQDIQYF,TGTGCCACCAGCAGAGATCGCCAGGACATTCAGTACTTC
16,NA,TRBV27,TRBJ2-2,NA,CASSLSGQVATGELFF,TGTGCCAGCAGTTTATCGGGGCAGGTGGCCACCGGGGAGCTGTTTTTT
13,NA,TRBV30,TRBJ1-2,NA,CAWSDVSSGGYTF,TGTGCCTGGAGTGATGTTTCCAGCGGAGGCTACACCTTC
13,NA,TRBV10-2,TRBJ2-1,TRBD2,CASRLAGVNEQFF,TGCGCCAGCAGACTAGCGGGAGTGAATGAGCAGTTCTTC
13,NA,TRBV6-1,TRBJ2-1,NA,CASSDSRADEQFF,TGTGCCAGCAGTGATTCCAGGGCGGATGAGCAGTTCTTC
13,NA,TRBV30,TRBJ2-1,TRBD2,CAWSPRREGEQFF,TGTGCCTGGAGTCCCCGCAGGGAGGGTGAGCAGTTCTTC
12,NA,TRBV4-1,TRBJ2-7,TRBD2,CASSPGTMEQYF,TGCGCCAGCAGCCCCGGGACTATGGAGCAGTACTTC
16,NA,TRBV18,TRBJ2-7,TRBD1,CASSPPGGQGSREQYF,TGTGCCAGCTCACCACCGGGAGGACAGGGTAGTCGCGAGCAGTACTTC
15,NA,TRBV6-5,TRBJ1-6,NA,CASSYLQGSDSPLHF,TGTGCCAGCAGTTACCTCCAGGGGAGTGATTCACCCCTCCACTTT
15,NA,TRBV5-1,TRBJ2-7,NA,CASSLASTRAGEQYF,TGCGCCAGCAGCTTGGCATCTACGAGGGCCGGCGAGCAGTACTTC
16,NA,TRBV5-6,TRBJ1-2,TRBD1,CASSWADGDRDYGYTF,TGTGCCAGCAGCTGGGCCGACGGAGACAGGGACTATGGCTACACCTTC
18,NA,TRBV15,TRBJ2-1,TRBD1,CATSRATGGAWGRNEQFF,TGTGCCACCAGCAGAGCCACAGGGGGCGCTTGGGGACGTAATGAGCAGTTCTTC
14,NA,TRBV2,TRBJ2-3,TRBD2,CASLAESDTDTQYF,TGTGCCAGTCTAGCGGAGTCGGACACAGATACGCAGTATTTT
17,NA,TRBV5-1,TRBJ2-2,TRBD2,CASSLYTTSGIYGELFF,TGCGCCAGCAGCTTGTATACTACTAGCGGGATATACGGGGAGCTGTTTTTT